Below, 12 T cell receptor beta chains from the same sample are listed, as sequenced in a study of blood T cell repertoires in COVID-19 (dated by TCRdb to about 2020). Libraries were prepared through the immunoSEQ multiplex PCR assay. TCRdb obtained this table from immuneACCESS and retained in-frame rearrangements with V and J assigned. These tables miss some clones; where compared with another copy, unresolved V genes account for less than half of the shortfall, and the remainder is unexplained. Across this sample there are fewer than 300,000 clones, with approximately 90% seen only once. The ten largest clones add up to approximately 2.4% of the sample. Sequencing input: PBMCs or T cells enriched from blood (not recorded which). Every receptor here comes from a woman aged 40 to 50 with acute COVID-19.

The rearrangement joins TRBV7-2 to TRBJ2-7, with D possibly being TRBD2 (5 bases). This CDR3 has 13 residues. V was shortened by 2 bases and J by 3 bases, with 8 bases between the two germline ends. Germline CDR1 is SGHTA and CDR2 is FQGNSA. The CDR3 reads CASSLSGGYEQYF. DNA for the CDR3: TGTGCCAGCAGCTTAAGCGGTGGCTACGAGCAGTACTTC.

The chain carries TRBV21-1 and TRBJ1-3; the table's D call, TRBD1, has no DNA check behind it. TRBV21-1 is listed as a pseudogene. The CDR3 length is 15 residues. CDR3 coding DNA: TGTGCCAGCAGCAAAGGGCAGGGGACTGGAAACACCATATATTTT. This encodes CASSKGQGTGNTIYF.

The V call is TRBV5-6, the J call TRBJ1-2; 7 bases agree with TRBD1. This CDR3 is 15 amino acids long. Trimming removed 2 bases from V and 4 bases from J; junction bases left unmatched: 8. Germline V gene data show CDR1 as SGHDT and CDR2 as YYEEEE. The CDR3 reads CASSFSETGFYGYTF. CDR3 bases: TGTGCCAGCAGCTTCTCCGAGACAGGGTTCTATGGCTACACCTTC.

The chain uses TRBV6-5 and TRBJ1-5; the D is unclear. Trimming removed 8 bases at V and 4 bases at J, with 12 bases between. Germline values: CDR1 MNHEY, CDR2 SVGAGI. The CDR3 has 13 amino acids. In nucleotides, the CDR3 is TGTGCCAGCCGGCCGCCGGGAAATCAGCCCCAGCATTTT. Translated, it gives CASRPPGNQPQHF.

The chain couples TRBV7-3 to TRBJ2-1; D is uncertain. The germline CDR1 and CDR2 sequences are SGHTA and FQGTGA. V shed 5 bases and J shed 5 bases, with 13 bases lying between them. This CDR3 is 14 amino acids long. The CDR3 nucleotides read TGTGCCAGCAGCCATCCCCCTAATGACAATGAGCAGTTCTTC. It encodes CASSHPPNDNEQFF.

This sequence joins TRBV5-8 and TRBJ1-4, with 8 bases aligning to TRBD1. The CDR3 consists of 17 residues. The germline V gene encodes CDR1 SGHTS and CDR2 YDEGEE. V lost 4 bases to trimming and J lost 0 bases; unmatched junction nucleotides: 8. The CDR3 is CASSLMTGASTNEKLFF. As DNA, the CDR3 is TGTGCCAGCAGCCTGATGACAGGGGCTTCAACTAATGAAAAACTGTTTTTT.

The chain carries TRBV7-6 and TRBJ1-4; a possible D gene is TRBD1 (6 bases). CDR3 length: 15 amino acids. Germline values: CDR1 SGHVS, CDR2 FNYEAQ. V lost 5 bases and J 6 bases, leaving 16 bases between the germline ends. CDR3 coding DNA: TGTGCCAGCAGCCGTTCAGGGGCCCCCGATGAAAAACTGTTTTTT. This codes for CASSRSGAPDEKLFF.

CDR3 in amino acids: CSVEGLAGAKSSYEQYF. The CDR3 region has the DNA TGCAGCGTTGAGGGACTAGCGGGGGCAAAAAGCTCCTACGAGCAGTACTTC. J is TRBJ2-7 and V is TRBV29-1; 14 nucleotides align to TRBD2. Germline values: CDR1 SQVTM, CDR2 ANQGSEA. The V segment lost 3 bases and the J segment 0 bases; nucleotides outside the gene matches: 7. The length of the CDR3 is 17 residues.

This chain connects TRBV9 to TRBJ2-7, with TRBD2 as a possible D gene (7 bases). Germline CDR1 reads SGDLS; CDR2 reads YYNGEE. Trimming removed 0 bases from V and 3 bases from J, with 16 bases in between. The CDR3 totals 16 residues. The CDR3, as DNA: TGTGCCAGCAGCGTAGGTCCGGGAGGAGGGGGCTACGAGCAGTACTTC. Amino acids: CASSVGPGGGGYEQYF.

J is TRBJ1-1 and V is TRBV5-4; TRBD1 is a possible D gene (5 bases). CDR3 length equals 12 residues. Germline V gene lookup returns CDR1 SGHNT and CDR2 YYREEE (reference sequence). Trimming removed 9 bases at V and 3 bases at J, with 12 bases between. The CDR3 DNA reads as TGTGCCACGTCGACAGAGGACACTGAAGCTTTCTTT. Amino acid sequence: CATSTEDTEAFF.

The CDR3 DNA is TGTGCCTCTGGGGCTGCGGGAGTTTACACCGGGGAGCTGTTTTTT. This gives the protein CASGAAGVYTGELFF. The rearrangement joins TRBV30 to TRBJ2-2; 7 bases agree with TRBD2. CDR3 length: 15 residues. CDR1 and CDR2 from the germline V gene are GTSNPN and SVGIG (reference sequence). Unmatched junction bases numbered 11, after V lost 7 bases and J lost 3 bases.

The V call is TRBV13, the J call TRBJ2-2; TRBD1 matches 8 bases. The ends lost 2 bases at V and 6 bases at J; junction bases unmatched: 8. There are 16 residues in the CDR3. Germline-derived CDR1 and CDR2 are PRHDT and FYEKMQ (reference sequence). The CDR3: CASSLSTGDNPGELFF. The CDR3 coding sequence is TGTGCCAGCAGCTTATCGACAGGGGATAACCCCGGGGAGCTGTTTTTT.